Below are 18 T cell receptor beta chains sequenced from a single sample in a study of Ad26.COV2.S vaccination and SARS-CoV-2 variants. Produced via immunoSEQ multiplex PCR; TCRdb's table is partial and in-frame only. The repertoire consists of hundreds of thousands of clones, with 89% occurring once and the leading ten covering over 2.5%. Treatment specified: approximately 18 received Ad26.COV2.S at low or high dose, single or two shots; 5 received placebo; per-sample allocation not given. All samples were drawn on day 63, counting from the first vaccine or placebo injection. This sample comprised peripheral blood, obtained in a trial of Ad26.COV2.S vaccine versus placebo. The receptor set was obtained from a person aged 18 to 65 who received the Ad26.COV2.S COVID-19 vaccine or a placebo.

This chain joins TRBV5-1 and TRBJ1-6; D is perhaps TRBD1 (5 bases). Trimming cost V 0 bases and J 10 bases, with 14 bases left between them. Germline CDR1 reads SGHRS; CDR2 reads YFSETQ. The CDR3 extends over 15 amino acids. The CDR3 region is CASSLEPARGSPLHF. CDR3 DNA: TGCGCCAGCAGCTTGGAGCCCGCGAGGGGCTCACCCCTCCACTTT.

This chain joins TRBV24-1 and TRBJ1-2; 8 positions match TRBD1. CDR1 and CDR2 (germline): KGHDR, SFDVKD. The CDR3 consists of 12 residues. J gave up 3 bases and V 9 bases, and 2 bases lay outside the gene matches. The CDR3 DNA is TGTGCCACCTCGACAGGGGACTATGGCTACACCTTC. Its translation: CATSTGDYGYTF.

The gene calls are TRBV19 and TRBJ2-7, with D tentatively TRBD1 (6 bases). CDR3 length: 15 amino acids. Germline CDR1 and CDR2: LNHDA and SQIVND (reference sequence). V lost 3 bases and J 3 bases, leaving 15 bases between the germline ends. The CDR3 reads CASSIVQGGYYEQYF. CDR3 bases: TGTGCCAGTAGTATCGTTCAAGGGGGTTACTACGAGCAGTACTTC.

The chain has TRBV5-1 and TRBJ2-1; 12 bases map to TRBD2. The CDR3 spans 15 residues. In germline, CDR1 is SGHRS, CDR2 YFSETQ. V shed 0 bases and J 7 bases; nucleotides not matched to a gene: 2. The DNA for the CDR3 is TGCGCCAGCAGCTTGGAGCTAGCGGGGGGGAATGAGCAGTTCTTC. This sequence encodes CASSLELAGGNEQFF. Full variable domain (rest looked up from reference TRBV5-1 and TRBJ2-1): KAGVTQTPRYLIKTRGQQVTLSCSPISGHRSVSWYQQTPGQGLQFLFEYFSETQRNKGNFPGRFSGRQFSNSRSEMNVSTLELGDSALYLCASSLELAGGNEQFFGPGTRLTVL.

The gene calls are TRBV6-2 or TRBV6-3 and TRBJ2-2, with D perhaps being TRBD1 or TRBD2 (5 bases each). The CDR3 is 19 amino acids. Germline V gene sequence: CDR1 MNHEY, CDR2 SVGEGT. V dropped 4 bases and J dropped 1 base, with 22 bases sitting between them. The CDR3 region has the DNA TGTGCCAGCAGTTGGACACTACAAGGAGGCGACTGGAACACCGGGGAGCTGTTTTTT. Amino acids: CASSWTLQGGDWNTGELFF.

This chain uses TRBV6-1 with TRBJ1-2; TRBD1 is a possible D gene (5 bases). The CDR3 spans 13 residues. Germline assignment: CDR1 MNHNS and CDR2 SASEGT. Trimming shortened V by 3 bases and J by 4 bases, and 9 bases separated the two germline ends. The CDR3 is CASSDPGFYGYTF. Written as DNA, the CDR3 is TGTGCCAGCAGTGATCCAGGGTTCTATGGCTACACCTTC.

This chain joins TRBV19 and TRBJ2-4; D is possibly TRBD1 (5 bases). The germline V and J ends were trimmed by 5 bases and 0 bases, with 14 bases remaining between them. The V gene's germline CDR1 is LNHDA and CDR2 SQIVND (reference sequence). The CDR3 has 16 residues. The chain's CDR3 is CASSSWGLLAKNIQYF. The CDR3 coding sequence is TGTGCCAGTAGTTCGTGGGGCCTGCTAGCCAAAAACATTCAGTACTTC.

The rearrangement joins TRBV4-3 to TRBJ2-1; TRBD2 aligns across 9 bases. Germline V gives CDR1 LGHNA, CDR2 YSLEER. The CDR3 consists of 16 residues. The V gene end was trimmed by 1 base and the J gene end by 4 bases; junction bases not matched to a gene: 5. CDR3 in DNA: TGCGCCAGCAGCCAAGCGGTCCTAGCGGGGTACAATGAGCAGTTCTTC. Protein product: CASSQAVLAGYNEQFF.

The V gene is TRBV29-1, the J gene TRBJ2-1; 10 bases fit TRBD1. CDR1 and CDR2 from the germline V gene are SQVTM and ANQGSEA. This CDR3 has 11 amino acids. In DNA, the CDR3 is TGCAACGGGGCGGGACAGGGGAAGCAGTTCTTC. Translating it yields CNGAGQGKQFF.

This chain connects TRBV2 to TRBJ2-5; TRBD2 agrees at 10 bases. Germline V gene lookup returns CDR1 SNHLY and CDR2 FYNNEI. With 4 bases clipped from V and 1 base from J, the junction kept 12 bases outside the gene matches. The CDR3 is 18 amino acids. The CDR3 here is CASSGISGGNVRQETQYF. CDR3 bases: TGTGCCAGCAGTGGAATTAGCGGGGGGAATGTCCGCCAAGAGACCCAGTACTTC. Looking up the rest from reference TRBV2 and TRBJ2-5 gives the full variable domain: EPEVTQTPSHQVTQMGQEVILRCVPISNHLYFYWYRQILGQKVEFLVSFYNNEISEKSEIFDDQFSVERPDGSNFTLKIRSTKLEDSAMYFCASSGISGGNVRQETQYFGPGTRLLVL.

This clone was seen just once. V gene TRBV19 combines with J gene TRBJ2-1, with TRBD2 matching over 10 bases. In germline, CDR1 is LNHDA, CDR2 SQIVND (reference sequence). Trimming removed 6 bases from V and 4 bases from J; junction bases left unmatched: 6. The CDR3 spans 15 residues. DNA of the CDR3: TGTGCCAGTAGCCCGGGACTAGCGAGATACAATGAGCAGTTCTTC. Encoded protein: CASSPGLARYNEQFF.

V and J are TRBV27 and TRBJ2-2, with D hard to call. Trimming took off 5 bases at V and 1 base at J, with 5 bases between the two ends. There are 13 residues in the CDR3. Germline CDR1 and CDR2: MNHEY and SMNVEV (reference sequence). The CDR3 DNA sequence: TGTGCCAGCAGTATCCTGAACACCGGGGAGCTGTTTTTT. This codes for CASSILNTGELFF.

This clone is a singleton in its sample. The chain links TRBV3-1 (or the pseudogene TRBV3-2) to TRBJ1-2; D is unclear. Germline CDR1 reads LGHDT; CDR2 reads YNNKEL (reference sequence). This CDR3 is built from 12 residues. The ends were cut back, 5 bases at V and 6 bases at J, with 10 bases in the middle. The CDR3: CASSILGHGYTF. Written as DNA, the CDR3 is TGTGCCAGCAGCATCTTGGGTCATGGCTACACCTTC.

This rearrangement joins TRBV18 to TRBJ1-4; 10 bases align to TRBD1. The germline V gene has CDR1 KGHSH and CDR2 LQKENI. Trimming cost V 4 bases and J 6 bases; bases outside gene matches: 5. There are 15 residues in the CDR3. The CDR3 DNA sequence: TGTGCCAGCTCACGGGGACAGGGGCCTGATGAAAAACTGTTTTTT. This translates into CASSRGQGPDEKLFF.

The rearrangement uses TRBV7-2 and TRBJ2-7, with D hard to call. The CDR3 totals 13 residues. CDR1 and CDR2 from the germline V gene are SGHTA and FQGNSA. The V end was cut by 3 bases, the J end by 2 bases, with 8 bases between. CDR3 loop: CASSFHAAYEQYF. DNA for the CDR3: TGTGCCAGCAGCTTCCACGCCGCCTACGAGCAGTACTTC.

This chain joins TRBV3-1 (or the pseudogene TRBV3-2) and TRBJ2-7, with D tentatively TRBD1 or TRBD2 (5 bases each). The CDR3 is 13 amino acids. Trimming took off 11 bases at V and 3 bases at J, with 17 bases between the two ends. Germline-derived CDR1 and CDR2 are LGHDT and YNNKEL (reference sequence). CDR3 region: CARQSGRGYEQYV. The CDR3 DNA reads as TGTGCCCGTCAAAGCGGTAGGGGCTACGAGCAGTACGTC.

The J gene is TRBJ1-2, the V gene TRBV10-3; D is ambiguous. Germline-derived CDR1 and CDR2 are ENHRY and SYGVKD. This CDR3 has 11 residues. Trimming pared 7 bases from V and 8 bases from J, leaving 11 bases between. The CDR3 protein is CAIMWELGYTF. The CDR3 region has the DNA TGTGCCATCATGTGGGAATTAGGCTACACCTTC.

The rearrangement uses TRBV29-1 and TRBJ2-2; tentatively, D is TRBD1 (7 bases). The germline gives CDR1 SQVTM, CDR2 ANQGSEA. The CDR3 sequence is 12 residues long. V gave up 7 bases and J gave up 6 bases, with 12 bases separating them. For the CDR3, the DNA is TGCAGCGCCCCAGGGGGGTCCGGGGAGCTGTTTTTT. This sequence encodes CSAPGGSGELFF.